The 25 T cell receptor beta chains reported below all come from one sample, sequenced in a study of blood T cell repertoires in COVID-19 (dated by TCRdb to 2018 to 2021). The receptor library was made with the immunoSEQ multiplex PCR assay. In TCRdb, the immuneACCESS table is reduced to in-frame sequences with V and J assigned. These tables do not hold every clone; where another copy was compared, an unresolved V gene accounts for under half, and the others remain unexplained. This sample gives around 260,000 clones in total; about 89% of them show up just once. The ten largest account for around 0.84% of the sample. The sample was peripheral blood. These receptors all come from a man aged 25 to 40 with acute or convalescent COVID-19.

The rearrangement joins TRBV5-1 to TRBJ1-4; D remains ambiguous. The CDR3 extends over 13 amino acids. V was clipped by 4 bases and J by 4 bases, with 8 bases between them. The germline gives CDR1 SGHRS, CDR2 YFSETQ. This CDR3 reads CASSPGSNEKLFF. As DNA, the CDR3 is TGCGCCAGCAGCCCGGGAAGTAATGAAAAACTGTTTTTT.

The V call is TRBV19, the J call TRBJ1-1; D perhaps matches TRBD1 (5 bases). The V gene's germline CDR1 is LNHDA and CDR2 SQIVND (reference sequence). V dropped 7 bases and J dropped 4 bases, with 10 bases sitting between them. This CDR3 region has 12 residues. The CDR3 DNA follows: TGTGCCAGTACCTACGGGGGCACTGAAGCTTTCTTT. It is translated as CASTYGGTEAFF.

The chain links TRBV4-2 to TRBJ2-1, with 11 bases fitting TRBD2. CDR1 and CDR2 (germline): LGHNA, YNFKEQ. The CDR3 loop spans 18 amino acids. Trimming took 4 bases from V and 2 from J; bases not matched to a gene: 10. Written as DNA, the CDR3 is TGTGCCAGCAGCCCTCGGCTAGCGGGAGGTACCCCCTACAATGAGCAGTTCTTC. It yields the protein CASSPRLAGGTPYNEQFF.

V and J are TRBV7-2 and TRBJ2-5, with 7 bases matching TRBD2. CDR1 and CDR2 from the germline V gene are SGHTA and FQGNSA. The trim removed 5 bases at V and 3 bases at J, leaving 9 bases unmatched. This CDR3 has 15 residues. CDR3 DNA: TGTGCCAGCAGCCGCGTGGGCGGGAGTAAAGAGACCCAGTACTTC. Its protein product is CASSRVGGSKETQYF. Supplemented by reference TRBV7-2 and TRBJ2-5, the full variable domain reads GAGVSQSPSNKVTEKGKDVELRCDPISGHTALYWYRQSLGQGLEFLIYFQGNSAPDKSGLPSDRFSAERTGGSVSTLTIQRTQQEDSAVYLCASSRVGGSKETQYFGPGTRLLVL.

V gene TRBV18 combines with J gene TRBJ2-7, with D perhaps TRBD1 (5 bases). This CDR3 has 14 amino acids. V lost 3 bases, J lost 6 bases, and 15 bases lay in between. The germline V gene encodes CDR1 KGHSH and CDR2 LQKENI. For the CDR3, the DNA is TGTGCCAGCTCACCGGGGCCCCAAGGGGCCGAGCAGTACTTC. It codes for CASSPGPQGAEQYF. Full variable domain (remainder filled in from reference TRBV18 and TRBJ2-7): NAGVMQNPRHLVRRRGQEARLRCSPMKGHSHVYWYRQLPEEGLKFMVYLQKENIIDESGMPKERFSAEFPKEGPSILRIQQVVRGDSAAYFCASSPGPQGAEQYFGPGTRLTVT.

In nucleotides, the CDR3 is TGTGCCAGCAGCTTTAGTTCAGGGGTTCTGAACACTGAAGCTTTCTTT. It codes for CASSFSSGVLNTEAFF. The chain employs TRBV11-2 and TRBJ1-1; TRBD1 is a possible D gene (6 bases). The CDR3 has 16 amino acids. Trimming removed 3 bases at V and 0 bases at J, with 14 bases between. Germline-derived CDR1 and CDR2 are SGHAT and FQNNGV.

The chain couples TRBV2 to TRBJ2-1; D call uncertain. Trimming left V 3 bases short and J 14 bases short, with 11 bases between. The V gene's germline CDR1 is SNHLY and CDR2 FYNNEI. The CDR3 has 11 residues. The CDR3 protein is CASSEPMSEFF. CDR3 DNA: TGTGCCAGCAGTGAGCCGATGAGCGAGTTCTTC.

The V call is TRBV9, the J call TRBJ1-1, with D possibly TRBD1 on 6 matching bases. The CDR3 length is 14 residues. In germline, CDR1 is SGDLS, CDR2 YYNGEE. V lost 4 bases and J 2 bases, leaving 12 bases between the germline ends. The CDR3 region is CASSRQDRNTEAFF. The CDR3 DNA sequence: TGTGCCAGCAGCAGACAGGACAGAAACACTGAAGCTTTCTTT.

This clone was detected only once. This chain uses TRBV28 with TRBJ2-3; D unresolved. The germline gives CDR1 MDHEN, CDR2 SYDVKM. V was trimmed by 1 base and J by 1 base, leaving 6 bases between them. The length of the CDR3 is 14 residues. The CDR3 here is CASSLSLGTDTQYF. CDR3 DNA sequence: TGTGCCAGCAGTTTATCTCTAGGCACAGATACGCAGTATTTT.

The chain joins TRBV28 to TRBJ1-2; possible D gene TRBD1, 6 bases. The V end lost 4 bases, the J end lost 8 bases, and 17 bases lay between the germline ends. CDR1 is MDHEN, CDR2 SYDVKM, per germline. CDR3 length equals 14 residues. CDR3 amino acids: CASSSGTPAKGYTF. The CDR3 DNA follows: TGTGCCAGCAGTTCCGGGACACCCGCAAAAGGCTACACCTTC.

V and J are TRBV6-5 and TRBJ1-5; no reliable D call. Germline CDR1 reads MNHEY; CDR2 reads SVGAGI. This CDR3 spans 15 amino acids. Trimming shortened V by 0 bases and J by 3 bases, and 9 bases separated the two germline ends. The CDR3 bases are TGTGCCAGCAGTTACTCGAGCATCCCCAATCAGCCCCAGCATTTT. Its translation is CASSYSSIPNQPQHF.

This chain links TRBV10-3 with TRBJ1-2; 7 bases map to TRBD1. Germline-derived CDR1 and CDR2 are ENHRY and SYGVKD. The CDR3 length is 13 residues. Losses at the gene ends were 6 bases for V and 7 bases for J; bases not matched to a gene: 8. The CDR3 DNA reads as TGTGCCATCAGGACAGGGTTGTTGGGTGGCTACACCTTC. Protein: CAIRTGLLGGYTF.

This clone has more than one count but fewer than ten. The chain combines TRBV6-6 with TRBJ1-5, with D perhaps TRBD1 (5 bases). The CDR3 is 15 amino acids. The ends were cut back, 0 bases at V and 5 bases at J, with 11 bases in the middle. Germline V gene data show CDR1 as MNHNY and CDR2 as SVGAGI (reference sequence). CDR3 in DNA: TGTGCCAGCAGTTACTCGATGGGCAGGGATCAGCCCCAGCATTTT. Translating it yields CASSYSMGRDQPQHF.

This sequence joins TRBV5-1 and TRBJ2-4; D is possibly TRBD2 (6 bases). From germline, CDR1 is SGHRS and CDR2 YFSETQ. The V end lost 5 bases, the J end lost 8 bases, and 20 bases lay between the germline ends. The CDR3 is made up of 15 amino acids. CDR3 nucleotide sequence: TGCGCCAGCAGTACTAATCGGGGGTCCGGGGACATTCAGTACTTC. The encoded protein is CASSTNRGSGDIQYF.

The gene calls are TRBV28 and TRBJ1-4, with 10 bases fitting TRBD1. Unmatched junction bases numbered 30, after V lost 5 bases and J lost 9 bases. Germline CDR1 and CDR2: MDHEN and SYDVKM. This CDR3 region has 22 residues. The CDR3 loop reads CASSRGLLWGRGQGKRSQKLFF. CDR3 DNA: TGTGCCAGCAGTCGGGGCCTCTTATGGGGGCGGGGACAGGGGAAACGTTCCCAAAAACTGTTTTTT.

This rearrangement joins TRBV28 to TRBJ1-2, with D possibly TRBD1 on 6 matching bases. V lost 6 bases and J lost 5, with 13 bases in between. This CDR3 spans 13 amino acids. CDR1 and CDR2 from the germline V gene are MDHEN and SYDVKM. The CDR3 DNA reads as TGTGCCAGCAGCCCCCGGACAGTATATGGCTACACCTTC. This translates into CASSPRTVYGYTF.

V is TRBV6-5 and J is TRBJ2-7, with D hard to call. V lost 6 bases and J 2 bases, leaving 5 bases between the germline ends. CDR1 and CDR2 (germline): MNHEY, SVGAGI. The CDR3 consists of 11 residues. CDR3 sequence (DNA): TGTGCCAGCAGGTCCGCCTACGAGCAGTACTTC. It codes for CASRSAYEQYF.

The chain combines TRBV30 with TRBJ2-2, with 8 bases fitting TRBD1. CDR3 size: 16 residues. Per the germline V gene, CDR1 is GTSNPN and CDR2 is SVGIG (reference sequence). With V trimmed by 0 bases and J by 3 bases, 6 bases remained unmatched. CDR3: CAWSVPTGGYTGELFF. CDR3 sequence (DNA): TGTGCCTGGAGTGTACCCACAGGGGGATACACCGGGGAGCTGTTTTTT.

J is TRBJ2-2 and V is TRBV7-6, with TRBD2 matching over 7 bases. The CDR3 is made up of 15 amino acids. CDR1 is SGHVS and CDR2 is FNYEAQ in the germline V gene. V shed 2 bases, J shed 3 bases, and the junction held 3 bases outside the gene matches. The CDR3 bases are TGTGCCAGCAGCTTAACGGGAGGAGACACCGGGGAGCTGTTTTTT. Amino acid sequence: CASSLTGGDTGELFF.

The J gene is TRBJ2-3, the V gene TRBV6-5, with TRBD1 identical over 8 bases. The CDR3 consists of 15 residues. J lost 5 bases, V lost 5 bases, and 9 bases had no gene match. Germline V gene data show CDR1 as MNHEY and CDR2 as SVGAGI. The CDR3: CASSRRKTGEDTQYF. CDR3 coding DNA: TGTGCCAGCAGTCGTCGGAAGACAGGGGAAGATACGCAGTATTTT.

The chain combines TRBV28 with TRBJ2-2, with 7 positions matching TRBD1. Germline V gene data show CDR1 as MDHEN and CDR2 as SYDVKM. The CDR3 length is 19 residues. V lost 7 bases and J lost 7; bases outside the gene matches: 24. CDR3 sequence (DNA): TGTGCCAGCAAATCTTGGGGGACAGAGAGTAATATTAATCACGGGGAGCTGTTTTTT. It encodes CASKSWGTESNINHGELFF.

The chain is built from TRBV15 and TRBJ2-2, with 7 bases aligning to TRBD1. The CDR3 loop spans 17 amino acids. V lost 8 bases to trimming and J lost 2 bases; unmatched junction nucleotides: 14. The V gene's germline CDR1 is LNHNV and CDR2 YYDKDF (reference sequence). The CDR3 is CATERQGLGVNTGELFF. The CDR3 bases are TGTGCCACCGAGAGACAGGGATTGGGCGTAAACACCGGGGAGCTGTTTTTT.

This clone showed up just once. The V gene is TRBV4-2, the J gene TRBJ1-4, with 8 bases identical to TRBD1. The CDR3 spans 14 residues. Germline CDR1 reads LGHNA; CDR2 reads YNFKEQ. V shed 4 bases and J 8 bases; nucleotides not matched to a gene: 6. The chain's CDR3 is CASSLQGASEKLFF. CDR3 nucleotide sequence: TGTGCCAGCAGCCTCCAGGGGGCATCGGAAAAACTGTTTTTT.

This clone was detected only a few times. The rearrangement joins TRBV7-9 to TRBJ2-3, with TRBD2 matching 7 bases. This CDR3 has 17 residues. The J segment lost 6 bases and the V segment lost 6 bases, leaving 18 bases of the junction unmatched. CDR1 and CDR2 from the germline V gene are SEHNR and FQNEAQ (reference sequence). In nucleotides, the CDR3 is TGTGCCAGCAGGTCACCCAACGCGGGAGCCCGTCGGGATACGCAGTATTTT. Its protein product is CASRSPNAGARRDTQYF.

The rearrangement links TRBV6-5 to TRBJ2-5; TRBD2 agrees at 11 bases. Losses at the gene ends were 9 bases for V and 2 bases for J; bases not matched to a gene: 5. Germline V lookup: CDR1 MNHEY, CDR2 SVGAGI. The CDR3 sequence is 14 residues long. CDR3 bases: TGTGCCAGTAGAGGGACTAGCGGACAAGAGACCCAGTACTTC. It encodes CASRGTSGQETQYF.